This TCR beta chain was sequenced during a study of vaccination and CD4 T cells after COVID-19. Points on this clonotype: Antigen unknown.

Cultured CD4+ T-cell DNA underwent Oncomine TCR Beta short-read sequencing. MiXCR, applied by TCRdb to the PCR reads, yields one record per CDR3 protein. Here the sample spans 20,000 or so distinct CDR3 sequences, approximately 40% being singletons. Trimming took 4 bases from V and 7 from J; bases not matched to a gene: 5. Germline lookup yields CDR1 MGHDK and CDR2 SYGVNS. The CDR3 spans 15 residues. The treatment is: approximately 9-day PBMC culture with coronavirus spike peptide pools or control peptides (ViraFEST assay). Sample: CD4+ T cells from blood, cultured in vitro. The gene calls are TRBV25-1 and TRBJ1-6; 9 positions agree with TRBD1. This TCR was sampled from a human donor who had recovered from COVID-19. Here the CDR3 reads CASSAGQGFNSPLHF. CDR3 DNA: TGTGCCAGCAGTGCGGGACAGGGTTTCAATTCACCCCTCCACTTT.